The clone carrying this T cell receptor beta chain was seen once. Its antigen remains unidentified. TCR beta sequencing covered blood CD8+ and CD4+ T cells. TEMRA cells were enriched by FACS, while CD8+ and CD4+ T cells were obtained through a negative isolation that was performed magnetically. The CDR3 length is 15 residues. Unmatched junction bases numbered 5, after V lost 4 bases and J lost 4 bases. Germline-derived CDR1 and CDR2 are MGHRA and YSYEKL. The sample originates from a study of CD8 T cells in Susac syndrome. Broader study findings: An acknowledgment was made by the study that its TCR sequencing and HLA analysis involved relatively few individuals.

With random hexamers, reverse transcription was performed on about 0.45 to 1 ug of RNA. The immunoSEQ assay covered 54 Vbeta and 13 Jbeta segments for CDR3. TCRdb re-called the immunoSEQ multiplex PCR reads with MiXCR, one entry per CDR3 protein. The repertoire holds 150,000 to 200,000 distinct CDR3 sequences, with about 90% as singletons. Sequenced: CD4+ T cells from PBMCs. This clonotype was sampled from a human donor in good health. The gene calls are TRBV4-1 and TRBJ2-2, with 8 nucleotides matching TRBD2. The CDR3, as DNA: TGCGCCAGCAGCCGAGGACTAGCAGGCACCGGGGAGCTGTTTTTT. Residues: CASSRGLAGTGELFF.